The 8 T cell receptor beta chains listed next were all sequenced from one sample in a study of long-term antiretroviral therapy in people with HIV. Survey-level resolution applied to immunoSEQ assay v3.0. Profiled with immunoSEQ multiplex PCR; TCRdb holds only in-frame clones, not every one. In the table there are 30,000 to 40,000 clones, about 85% of which are singletons. The sequenced sample was unsorted PBMCs, obtained 1.1 years after starting antiretroviral therapy. The origin of the receptors is a man between 18 and 29 years old with HIV.

The genes are TRBV19 and TRBJ2-1, with TRBD2 identical over 9 bases. The CDR3 sequence is 15 residues long. Germline CDR1 reads LNHDA; CDR2 reads SQIVND (reference sequence). J lost 2 bases, V lost 3 bases, and 2 bases had no gene match. This CDR3 is CASSMGTSTYNEQFF. CDR3 nucleotide sequence: TGTGCCAGTAGTATGGGGACTAGCACCTACAATGAGCAGTTCTTC.

DNA of the CDR3: TGTGCCACCGGGGAAAGCGGGAGTCTCAATGAGCAGTTCTTC. Translation gives CATGESGSLNEQFF. The chain couples TRBV28 to TRBJ2-1; 8 nucleotides match TRBD2. With V trimmed by 10 bases and J by 6 bases, 11 bases remained unmatched. This CDR3 comprises 14 residues. Germline CDR1 is MDHEN and CDR2 is SYDVKM.

This sequence joins TRBV19 and TRBJ2-3; the D call may be TRBD1 or TRBD2 (6 bases each). The V end was cut by 8 bases, the J end by 4 bases, with 19 bases between. CDR3 size: 15 residues. Germline CDR1 is LNHDA and CDR2 is SQIVND (reference sequence). The CDR3 DNA is TGTGCCAGTCTTTCGCGGGGAAGGGGGGCAGATACGCAGTATTTT. This codes for CASLSRGRGADTQYF.

On this clone itself: The sample carries other DNA sequences with the same CDR3. J is TRBJ1-3 and V is TRBV5-1; D remains unclear. The germline gives CDR1 SGHRS, CDR2 YFSETQ. The CDR3 totals 14 residues. Trimming shortened V by 0 bases and J by 0 bases, and 4 bases separated the two germline ends. CDR3 region: CASSLGDSGNTIYF. As DNA, the CDR3 is TGCGCCAGCAGCTTGGGGGACTCTGGAAACACCATATATTTT.

This clone showed up just a few times. Written as DNA, the CDR3 is TGTGCCACGGGGGCTACACTCTACGAGCAGTACTTC. Translating gives CATGATLYEQYF. The gene calls are TRBV27 and TRBJ2-7; D may match TRBD1 or TRBD2 (6 bases each). V was trimmed by 10 bases and J by 3 bases, leaving 13 bases between them. Germline V CDR1 and CDR2: MNHEY, SMNVEV (reference sequence). There are 12 residues in the CDR3.

The V gene is TRBV18, the J gene TRBJ1-5; 8 positions agree with TRBD1. Germline-derived CDR1 and CDR2 are KGHSH and LQKENI. V lost 3 bases and J lost 2; bases outside the gene matches: 6. The CDR3 consists of 16 residues. Here the CDR3 DNA reads TGTGCCAGCTCACCTCGAGGGACAGGTCGCAATCAGCCCCAGCATTTT. Encoded protein: CASSPRGTGRNQPQHF.

The chain is built from TRBV28 and TRBJ2-3; no clear D. Trimming removed 7 bases at V and 2 bases at J, with 4 bases between. The CDR3 is 11 residues long. Per the germline V gene, CDR1 is MDHEN and CDR2 is SYDVKM. The CDR3 DNA is TGTGCCAGCACCTCCACAGATACGCAGTATTTT. Its translation: CASTSTDTQYF.

The rearrangement links TRBV28 to TRBJ2-2, with D possibly called TRBD1 or TRBD2 (6 bases each). The length of the CDR3 is 15 residues. The V end was cut by 3 bases, the J end by 4 bases, with 12 bases between. CDR1 and CDR2 from the germline V gene are MDHEN and SYDVKM. CDR3 coding DNA: TGTGCCAGCAGTTTTTCACAGGGAGGCACCGGGGAGCTGTTTTTT. Amino acids: CASSFSQGGTGELFF.